Listed here are 17 T cell receptor beta chains from one sample, sequenced in a study of T cell responses to AZD1222 COVID-19 vaccine. Sequencing was performed with immunoSEQ multiplex PCR; in TCRdb, only in-frame clones are kept and a portion is missing. In the table there are 180,000 or so clones, 92% of which are singletons. This material consisted of peripheral blood, taken 28 days after the second AZD1222 dose. The receptors stem from an adult who received the AZD1222 COVID-19 vaccine.

The rearrangement links TRBV20-1 to TRBJ1-4; D gene unclear. V was pared by 4 bases and J by 4 bases, with 4 bases between. Germline values: CDR1 DFQATT, CDR2 SNEGSKA (reference sequence). The CDR3 is made up of 11 amino acids. The CDR3 here is CSATNNEKLFF. The CDR3 nucleotides read TGCAGTGCTACAAATAATGAAAAACTGTTTTTT.

V gene TRBV19 combines with J gene TRBJ1-1; TRBD1 matches at 7 bases. Trimming took 5 bases from V and 10 from J; bases not matched to a gene: 10. Germline V CDR1 and CDR2: LNHDA, SQIVND (reference sequence). The CDR3 has 13 residues. CDR3 amino acids: CASSLTTGERAFF. For the CDR3, the DNA is TGTGCCAGTAGTCTAACCACAGGGGAGAGAGCTTTCTTT.

This chain links TRBV11-2 with TRBJ1-2; no reliable D call. The germline gives CDR1 SGHAT, CDR2 FQNNGV. CDR3 size: 14 residues. Between the trimmed V and J ends, which lost 3 bases and 4 bases, there was a span of 12 bases. As DNA, the CDR3 is TGTGCCAGCAGCTTCGCGGGCTCTCTCTATGGCTACACCTTC. Protein: CASSFAGSLYGYTF. The variable domain in full, completed from reference TRBV11-2 and TRBJ1-2, reads EAGVAQSPRYKIIEKRQSVAFWCNPISGHATLYWYQQILGQGPKLLIQFQNNGVVDDSQLPKDRFSAERLKGVDSTLKIQPAKLEDSAVYLCASSFAGSLYGYTFGSGTRLTVV.

In nucleotides, the CDR3 is TGTGCCAGCAGGCCCCCGGGACAGGGCGGACAGCCCCAGCATTTT. Its protein is CASRPPGQGGQPQHF. The chain recombines TRBV28 with TRBJ1-5; TRBD1 agrees at 9 bases. The V and J ends lost 6 bases and 7 bases, in that order; junction bases with no gene match: 10. Germline values: CDR1 MDHEN, CDR2 SYDVKM. This CDR3 region has 15 residues.

This clone was seen just once. This chain joins TRBV12-5 and TRBJ1-3; no clear D. V was trimmed by 0 bases and J by 0 bases, leaving 12 bases between them. From germline, CDR1 is LGHNT and CDR2 FRNRAP. The CDR3 has 17 amino acids. CDR3: CASGLVGGLFSGNTIYF. CDR3 bases: TGTGCTAGTGGTTTGGTAGGAGGCCTATTCTCTGGAAACACCATATATTTT.

The V call is TRBV11-2, the J call TRBJ2-3; no firm D call. From germline, CDR1 is SGHAT and CDR2 FQNNGV. V lost 3 bases, J lost 6 bases, and 13 bases lay in between. This CDR3 contains 14 residues. The CDR3 DNA sequence: TGTGCCAGCAGCTTTGGTCAGCTGCTCGATACGCAGTATTTT. Translation gives CASSFGQLLDTQYF.

V usage is TRBV4-2 and J usage is TRBJ2-1; D may be TRBD2 (6 bases). The CDR3 has 16 residues. Germline loops: CDR1 LGHNA, CDR2 YNFKEQ. V was pared by 0 bases and J by 7 bases, with 16 bases between. The CDR3 is CASSQELGRTGNEQFF. The CDR3 DNA follows: TGTGCCAGCAGCCAAGAGCTAGGGAGGACTGGGAATGAGCAGTTCTTC.

This clone is a singleton in its sample. This chain links TRBV4-3 with TRBJ1-6, with D uncertain. The CDR3 runs to 15 residues. Deletions cut 7 bases from V and 7 bases from J, with 17 bases between. Germline V gives CDR1 LGHNA, CDR2 YSLEER. The CDR3 spells CASNNRRYGNSPLHF. The DNA of the CDR3 is TGCGCCAGCAACAACCGAAGATATGGGAATTCACCCCTCCACTTT.

The rearrangement uses TRBV10-3 and TRBJ2-3; D remains ambiguous. Germline V gives CDR1 ENHRY, CDR2 SYGVKD. This CDR3 comprises 13 residues. V was shortened by 0 bases and J by 4 bases, with 5 bases between the two germline ends. CDR3 in amino acids: CAISESPSDTQYF. For the CDR3, the DNA is TGTGCCATCAGTGAGTCCCCGTCAGATACGCAGTATTTT.

The chain is built from TRBV5-1 and TRBJ1-4; the D gene is possibly TRBD1 (5 bases). Trimming took off 1 base at V and 8 bases at J, with 15 bases between the two ends. CDR3 size: 15 residues. Germline CDR1 and CDR2: SGHRS and YFSETQ. CDR3 nucleotide sequence: TGCGCCAGCAGCTTGTCCGGGCAGGGTGGCGAAAAACTGTTTTTT. Translated: CASSLSGQGGEKLFF.

The CDR3 spells CASSPAGDRTGELFF. The CDR3 bases are TGTGCCAGCAGCCCCGCCGGGGACAGGACCGGGGAGCTGTTTTTT. The J gene is TRBJ2-2, the V gene TRBV3-1 (or the pseudogene TRBV3-2); 8 nucleotides line up with TRBD1. Germline values: CDR1 LGHDT, CDR2 YNNKEL (reference sequence). The CDR3 loop spans 15 amino acids. V trimming: 4 bases; J trimming: 5 bases; junction bases outside the gene matches: 6.

This clone was recorded once. The rearrangement joins TRBV28 to TRBJ1-3, with TRBD1 matching 7 bases. CDR3 length equals 14 residues. Germline CDR1 and CDR2: MDHEN and SYDVKM. Losses at the gene ends were 0 bases for V and 4 bases for J; bases not matched to a gene: 0. The CDR3 loop is CASSLWTGGNTIYF. The CDR3 region has the DNA TGTGCCAGCAGTTTATGGACAGGGGGAAACACCATATATTTT.

The rearrangement joins TRBV5-5 to TRBJ2-3; D uncertain. The V gene's germline CDR1 is SGHKS and CDR2 YYEKEE (reference sequence). V shed 0 bases and J shed 0 bases, with 11 bases lying between them. This CDR3 contains 16 residues. The CDR3 region is CASSLDNRLSTDTQYF. In DNA form, the CDR3 reads TGTGCCAGCAGCTTGGATAATAGGTTAAGCACAGATACGCAGTATTTT. Full variable domain (rest looked up from reference TRBV5-5 and TRBJ2-3): DAGVTQSPTHLIKTRGQQVTLRCSPISGHKSVSWYQQVLGQGPQFIFQYYEKEERGRGNFPDRFSARQFPNYSSELNVNALLLGDSALYLCASSLDNRLSTDTQYFGPGTRLTVL.

The rearrangement uses TRBV24-1 and TRBJ2-1; 7 bases are a match to TRBD2. CDR1 KGHDR and CDR2 SFDVKD come from the germline V gene. The V segment lost 4 bases and the J segment 8 bases; nucleotides outside the gene matches: 10. The CDR3 is 15 amino acids. CDR3 amino acids: CATSDTGGPLDEQFF. Written as DNA, the CDR3 is TGTGCCACCAGTGACACGGGAGGTCCTTTAGATGAGCAGTTCTTC.

This clone has only one observation. The chain joins TRBV27 to TRBJ2-5; possibly TRBD2 for D (6 bases). V was trimmed by 5 bases and J by 5 bases, leaving 15 bases between them. Germline V lookup: CDR1 MNHEY, CDR2 SMNVEV (reference sequence). This CDR3 has 14 amino acids. The CDR3: CASSARLGSETQYF. CDR3 nucleotides: TGTGCCAGCAGTGCCCGCCTCGGGAGTGAGACCCAGTACTTC.

This clone was seen a handful of times. The chain uses TRBV27 and TRBJ1-2; no definite D call. Germline CDR1 reads MNHEY; CDR2 reads SMNVEV (reference sequence). This CDR3 is 13 amino acids long. Trimming left V 7 bases short and J 4 bases short, with 13 bases between. The CDR3 DNA is TGTGCCAGCACTAGTCAAAACGGCTATGGCTACACCTTC. Its translation: CASTSQNGYGYTF.

The chain combines TRBV6-1 with TRBJ1-2; D gene unclear. This CDR3 comprises 13 residues. The germline gives CDR1 MNHNS, CDR2 SASEGT. The V gene lost 3 bases and the J gene lost 4 bases, with 9 bases spanning the gap. CDR3 nucleotides: TGTGCCAGCAGTGAGGCCCCGATCTATGGCTACACCTTC. Its translation is CASSEAPIYGYTF.